Listed below are T cell receptor beta chains from one sample, sequenced in a study of T cells after yellow fever vaccination. MiXCR, applied by TCRdb to the 5' RACE reads, yields one record per CDR3 protein. Of hundreds of thousands of distinct CDR3 sequences listed, less than 25% are singletons. The sample consisted of PBMCs, taken roughly 20 days after the first yellow fever vaccination. These receptor sequences come from a young man who received the YFV17D yellow fever vaccine. Both conserved end residues are part of each CDR3. A D gene is named only where the DNA matches it firmly. Clone size, where shown, is once, few, many, or a class for clones that have expanded.

d_gene: .
j_gene: TRBJ1-1
abundance: few
v_gene: TRBV5-1
CDR3nt: TGCGCCAGCAGCTTGGCCGCTGGGGGAGTTACTGAAGCTTTCTTT
CDR3aa: CASSLAAGGVTEAFF

d_gene: TRBD2
j_gene: TRBJ2-3
abundance: .
v_gene: TRBV4-3
CDR3nt: TGCGCCAGCAGCCCCGTCGCCCGGCGGGGGGCCACAGATACGCAGTATTTT
CDR3aa: CASSPVARRGATDTQYF

d_gene: TRBD1
j_gene: TRBJ1-2
abundance: few
v_gene: TRBV25-1
CDR3nt: TGTGCCAGCAGTGGAATACAGGGGGGCTATGGCTACACCTTC
CDR3aa: CASSGIQGGYGYTF

d_gene: .
j_gene: TRBJ1-5
abundance: few
v_gene: TRBV19
CDR3nt: TGTGCCAGTAGTATAGGGACGGCTCAGCCCCAGCATTTT
CDR3aa: CASSIGTAQPQHF

d_gene: TRBD1
j_gene: TRBJ1-6
abundance: .
v_gene: TRBV3-1
CDR3nt: TGTGCCAGCAGCCCCAGGGGGAAAGATTCACCCCTCCACTTT
CDR3aa: CASSPRGKDSPLHF

d_gene: .
j_gene: TRBJ2-7
abundance: medium-sized
v_gene: TRBV5-4
CDR3nt: TGTGCCAGCAGCCCCGGGCCCAGGTCCTACGAGCAGTACTTC
CDR3aa: CASSPGPRSYEQYF

d_gene: TRBD2
j_gene: TRBJ2-1
abundance: .
v_gene: TRBV11-1
CDR3nt: TGTGCCAGCAGCCTTCGACTTGGGACTAGCGGAGTCCACAATGAGCAGTTCTTC
CDR3aa: CASSLRLGTSGVHNEQFF

d_gene: .
j_gene: TRBJ1-1
abundance: .
v_gene: TRBV29-1
CDR3nt: TGCAGCGTTGAACGGCCCTTGAACACTGAAGCTTTCTTT
CDR3aa: CSVERPLNTEAFF

d_gene: .
j_gene: TRBJ1-1
abundance: .
v_gene: TRBV5-4
CDR3nt: TGTGCCAGCAGCTTATCCACCAGGATGAACACTGAAGCTTTCTTT
CDR3aa: CASSLSTRMNTEAFF

d_gene: .
j_gene: TRBJ1-1
abundance: .
v_gene: TRBV12-3/TRBV12-4
CDR3nt: TGTGCCAGCAGTTCCACAGGGTACACTGAAGCTTTCTTT
CDR3aa: CASSSTGYTEAFF

d_gene: TRBD1
j_gene: TRBJ1-2
abundance: few
v_gene: TRBV5-1
CDR3nt: TGCGCCAGCAGCTTGTCACAGGGGGAAGGCTACACCTTC
CDR3aa: CASSLSQGEGYTF

d_gene: .
j_gene: TRBJ2-2
abundance: .
v_gene: TRBV5-1
CDR3nt: TGCGCCAGCAGCCGGATAACCCGGGACGGAAGAGCGAACACCGGGGAGCTGTTTTTT
CDR3aa: CASSRITRDGRANTGELFF

d_gene: .
j_gene: TRBJ1-5
abundance: once
v_gene: TRBV7-2
CDR3nt: TGTGCCAGCAGCCCGTCCAGGGCAGGGCATCAGCCCCAGCATTTT
CDR3aa: CASSPSRAGHQPQHF

d_gene: .
j_gene: TRBJ2-1
abundance: few
v_gene: TRBV3-1
CDR3nt: TGTGCCAGCAGCCCCGAACTAGTTATTACGGGTGAGCAGTTCTTC
CDR3aa: CASSPELVITGEQFF

d_gene: TRBD2
j_gene: TRBJ2-1
abundance: .
v_gene: TRBV7-9
CDR3nt: TGTGCCAGCCAAGACGCGGGGGGGCTCCGAGAGCAGTTCTTC
CDR3aa: CASQDAGGLREQFF

d_gene: .
j_gene: TRBJ2-5
abundance: once
v_gene: TRBV20-1
CDR3nt: TGCAGTGCTAGTCTGCACGGGGGAGAAGAGACCCAGTACTTC
CDR3aa: CSASLHGGEETQYF

d_gene: TRBD2
j_gene: TRBJ2-1
abundance: few
v_gene: TRBV3-1
CDR3nt: TGTGCCAGCAGCCAAGTAGGCCTGGGCGAGCGGGGGGCTTCCTACAATGAGCAGTTCTTC
CDR3aa: CASSQVGLGERGASYNEQFF

d_gene: .
j_gene: TRBJ2-1
abundance: .
v_gene: TRBV9
CDR3nt: TGTGCCAGCAGCGCCGTAGAGGGGGGACGGAATGAGCAGTTCTTC
CDR3aa: CASSAVEGGRNEQFF

d_gene: .
j_gene: TRBJ1-1
abundance: few
v_gene: TRBV14
CDR3nt: TGTGCCAGCAGCCAAGATATTCGTAGGACAGCCATGAACACTGAAGCTTTCTTT
CDR3aa: CASSQDIRRTAMNTEAFF

d_gene: .
j_gene: TRBJ1-5
abundance: few
v_gene: TRBV10-3
CDR3nt: TGTGCCACGAACGGGGGGGATCAGCCCCAGCATTTT
CDR3aa: CATNGGDQPQHF

d_gene: TRBD2
j_gene: TRBJ2-7
abundance: few
v_gene: TRBV7-2
CDR3nt: TGTGCCAGCAGCCCTCTAGCGGGGGAAAAGGAGCAGTACTTC
CDR3aa: CASSPLAGEKEQYF

d_gene: TRBD1
j_gene: TRBJ2-2
abundance: .
v_gene: TRBV12-3/TRBV12-4
CDR3nt: TGTGCCAGCAAGCAGGGGGCCTCCGGAGGGGAGCTGTTTTTT
CDR3aa: CASKQGASGGELFF

d_gene: TRBD1
j_gene: TRBJ2-3
abundance: .
v_gene: TRBV9
CDR3nt: TGTGCCAGCAGCGCAGCCGGGACAGCCAGCACAGATACGCAGTATTTT
CDR3aa: CASSAAGTASTDTQYF

d_gene: TRBD1
j_gene: TRBJ2-3
abundance: .
v_gene: TRBV20-1
CDR3nt: TGCAGTGCTAGCCCAGGGACAGGTAGTGTTTGGGGCCCAGATACGCAGTATTTT
CDR3aa: CSASPGTGSVWGPDTQYF

d_gene: TRBD2
j_gene: TRBJ2-1
abundance: .
v_gene: TRBV4-1
CDR3nt: TGCGCCAGCAGCCACCCCGGGGAGCGGGGGGGCAATGAGCAGTTCTTC
CDR3aa: CASSHPGERGGNEQFF

d_gene: .
j_gene: TRBJ2-3
abundance: .
v_gene: TRBV4-3
CDR3nt: TGCGCCAGCAGCCAAGACTCTGGGGATGGGGATACGCAGTATTTT
CDR3aa: CASSQDSGDGDTQYF

d_gene: .
j_gene: TRBJ2-1
abundance: few
v_gene: TRBV7-2
CDR3nt: TGTGCCAGCTATTATCGGAATGAGCAGTTCTTC
CDR3aa: CASYYRNEQFF

d_gene: TRBD1
j_gene: TRBJ2-1
abundance: few
v_gene: TRBV5-4
CDR3nt: TGTGCCAGCAGTCCCGGGACAGGGGGCTTTAGCCAGTTCTTC
CDR3aa: CASSPGTGGFSQFF

d_gene: .
j_gene: TRBJ2-5
abundance: few
v_gene: TRBV20-1
CDR3nt: TGCAGTGCTAGAGATTCGGAGGGAGAGACCCAGTACTTC
CDR3aa: CSARDSEGETQYF

d_gene: TRBD1
j_gene: TRBJ2-7
abundance: .
v_gene: TRBV4-3
CDR3nt: TGCGCCAGCAGCCAGGAGCCAGGGGGCGAGCAGTACTTC
CDR3aa: CASSQEPGGEQYF

d_gene: .
j_gene: TRBJ2-5
abundance: .
v_gene: TRBV18
CDR3nt: TGTGCCAGCTCACCAGGGGGGAACCAAGAGACCCAGTACTTC
CDR3aa: CASSPGGNQETQYF

d_gene: .
j_gene: TRBJ2-3
abundance: few
v_gene: TRBV7-3
CDR3nt: TGTGCCACTGCGACCGGTCCGGGAGTCGGTACAGATACGCAGTATTTT
CDR3aa: CATATGPGVGTDTQYF

d_gene: .
j_gene: TRBJ1-1
abundance: few
v_gene: TRBV4-3
CDR3nt: TGCGCCAGCAGCCATGGACCACCTCCTCTAAACACTGAAGCTTTCTTT
CDR3aa: CASSHGPPPLNTEAFF

d_gene: .
j_gene: TRBJ2-1
abundance: few
v_gene: TRBV6-5
CDR3nt: TGTGCCAGCAGTTACCTAGCTGGCTTCGACAATGAGCAGTTCTTC
CDR3aa: CASSYLAGFDNEQFF

d_gene: TRBD1
j_gene: TRBJ2-1
abundance: few
v_gene: TRBV6-1
CDR3nt: TGTGCCAGCAGATCCTGGGACAGGGGGCAGGCTGAGCAGTTCTTC
CDR3aa: CASRSWDRGQAEQFF

d_gene: .
j_gene: TRBJ2-2
abundance: few
v_gene: TRBV6-5
CDR3nt: TGTGCCAGCAGTTACTCTGTGGGGGAGCTGTTTTTT
CDR3aa: CASSYSVGELFF

d_gene: .
j_gene: TRBJ2-2
abundance: few
v_gene: TRBV6-1
CDR3nt: TGTGCCTTAAGGGAGGCAGGGGGAGGCACCGGGGAGCTGTTTTTT
CDR3aa: CALREAGGGTGELFF

d_gene: .
j_gene: TRBJ1-4
abundance: few
v_gene: TRBV5-1
CDR3nt: TGCGCCAGCAGGCCAACAGCTGCAACTAATGAAAAACTGTTTTTT
CDR3aa: CASRPTAATNEKLFF

d_gene: .
j_gene: TRBJ2-3
abundance: few
v_gene: TRBV5-8
CDR3nt: TGTGCCAGCAGACAGCTTACTCCAGGGGATACGCAGTATTTT
CDR3aa: CASRQLTPGDTQYF

d_gene: .
j_gene: TRBJ2-1
abundance: .
v_gene: TRBV6-2/TRBV6-3
CDR3nt: TGTGCCAGCAGCGGAGCCGACAATGAGCAGTTCTTC
CDR3aa: CASSGADNEQFF

d_gene: TRBD1
j_gene: TRBJ1-2
abundance: many
v_gene: TRBV7-2
CDR3nt: TGTGCCAGCACCATACCGACAGGGGCACTTCCCTATGGCTACACCTTC
CDR3aa: CASTIPTGALPYGYTF

d_gene: TRBD2
j_gene: TRBJ2-2
abundance: many
v_gene: TRBV29-1
CDR3nt: TGCAGCGTTTCGGCGGGGGTACACACCGGGGAGCTGTTTTTT
CDR3aa: CSVSAGVHTGELFF

d_gene: .
j_gene: TRBJ2-1
abundance: few
v_gene: TRBV4-1
CDR3nt: TGCGCCAGCAGCCAAGATGGGCCAGGGATGGTCAATGAGCAGTTCTTC
CDR3aa: CASSQDGPGMVNEQFF

d_gene: .
j_gene: TRBJ1-1
abundance: many
v_gene: TRBV7-2
CDR3nt: TGTGCCAGCAGCCTACAGCTTGACGACCCTCGTGCTTTCTTT
CDR3aa: CASSLQLDDPRAFF

d_gene: .
j_gene: TRBJ2-5
abundance: .
v_gene: TRBV5-1
CDR3nt: TGCGCCACTGGGGTTAGCGGCCCAGAGACCCAGTACTTC
CDR3aa: CATGVSGPETQYF

d_gene: TRBD2
j_gene: TRBJ2-7
abundance: .
v_gene: TRBV29-1
CDR3nt: TGCAGCGTTCAGTCTATCGGGGGGGGGGCGTCCGAGCAGTACTTC
CDR3aa: CSVQSIGGGASEQYF

d_gene: .
j_gene: TRBJ1-4
abundance: .
v_gene: TRBV28
CDR3nt: TGTGCCAGCAGACAAGCAACTAATGAAAAACTGTTTTTT
CDR3aa: CASRQATNEKLFF

d_gene: .
j_gene: TRBJ2-7
abundance: .
v_gene: TRBV12-3/TRBV12-4
CDR3nt: TGTGCCAGCAGGGTAAGCGGCTCCTACGAGCAGTACTTC
CDR3aa: CASRVSGSYEQYF

d_gene: TRBD2
j_gene: TRBJ2-3
abundance: many
v_gene: TRBV18
CDR3nt: TGTGCCAGCACGGGACTAGCGGGGACAGATACGCAGTATTTT
CDR3aa: CASTGLAGTDTQYF

d_gene: .
j_gene: TRBJ2-1
abundance: many
v_gene: TRBV5-1
CDR3nt: TGCGCCAGCAGCGTACAGGGCCACAATGAGCAGTTCTTC
CDR3aa: CASSVQGHNEQFF

d_gene: .
j_gene: TRBJ1-1
abundance: .
v_gene: TRBV7-8
CDR3nt: TGTGCCAGCAGCAAGGACCGGGGATGGGGGAACACTGAAGCTTTCTTT
CDR3aa: CASSKDRGWGNTEAFF

d_gene: .
j_gene: TRBJ1-5
abundance: .
v_gene: TRBV12-3/TRBV12-4
CDR3nt: TGTGCCAGCGGCCCCAGTTACAGGGATAATAGCAATCAGCCCCAGCATTTT
CDR3aa: CASGPSYRDNSNQPQHF

d_gene: .
j_gene: TRBJ2-2
abundance: .
v_gene: TRBV2
CDR3nt: TGTGCCAGCAGTGTCACAAGGACAGCGAACACCGGGGAGCTGTTTTTT
CDR3aa: CASSVTRTANTGELFF

d_gene: .
j_gene: TRBJ2-7
abundance: .
v_gene: TRBV11-1
CDR3nt: TGTGCCAGCAGCTTCCGGACCGGATTTTGGGTCTACGAGCAGTACTTC
CDR3aa: CASSFRTGFWVYEQYF

d_gene: TRBD2
j_gene: TRBJ2-1
abundance: .
v_gene: TRBV20-1
CDR3nt: TGCTGTGCTAGAGGTAGCGGGGGGCTCTACTACAATGAGCAGTTCTTC
CDR3aa: CCARGSGGLYYNEQFF

d_gene: TRBD1
j_gene: TRBJ1-1
abundance: .
v_gene: TRBV24-1
CDR3nt: TGTGCCACCAGCCCCAGGGGGGGCACTGAAGCTTTCTTT
CDR3aa: CATSPRGGTEAFF

d_gene: .
j_gene: TRBJ1-5
abundance: .
v_gene: TRBV7-2
CDR3nt: TGTGCAGGGGCGGGTTTAGGTCAGCCCCAGCATTTT
CDR3aa: CAGAGLGQPQHF

d_gene: .
j_gene: TRBJ1-2
abundance: .
v_gene: TRBV29-1
CDR3nt: TGCAGCGTGACTGGAGGCCCGTGGGGCTACACCTTC
CDR3aa: CSVTGGPWGYTF